This T cell receptor (beta chain) was identified during a study of T cells in localized non-small cell lung cancer. This CDR3 is built from 16 residues. Germline CDR1 LNHNV, CDR2 YYDKDF (reference sequence). The V end was cut by 0 bases, the J end by 7 bases, with 15 bases between. As for this clone: Its antigen is not identified.

The study's findings and limits: The study detected a median around 50 of the top 100 tumor clones in adjacent lung. Tumor trailed uninvolved adjacent lung in T cell clonality, which peaked there. Overall survival was longer when the density of T cells in the blood was higher. Sequencing covered just one tumor region, so heterogeneity cannot be ruled out.

This table comes from immunoSEQ multiplex PCR, and its TCRdb copy is limited to in-frame clones, with some not included. Among 15,000 to 25,000 clones, 70% to 90% were seen once, and the ten largest hold almost 8.5%. This TCR was recovered from a man between 40 and 70 years old with stage I lung adenocarcinoma. V usage is TRBV15 and J usage is TRBJ2-2, with a weak D call TRBD1 (5 bases). Specimen: peripheral blood, collected before any cancer treatment. CDR3 DNA sequence: TGTGCCACCAGCAGAGAACAGGATCCCATCGACGGGGAGCTGTTTTTT. Protein sequence: CATSREQDPIDGELFF.